Following are 23 T cell receptor beta chains from one sample sequenced in a study of tissue T cells after allogeneic stem cell transplantation. Produced via immunoSEQ multiplex PCR; TCRdb's table is partial and in-frame only. The data contain about 48,000 clones, about three quarters of them singletons. Sequencing was performed on sorted cells pooled from one or two spleens. These receptor sequences come from a pool of C57BL/6 mice in good health.

Comments on this clone: The genes and germline here are from mouse. The sequenced fragment ends 1 residue before the CDR3 boundary, so the rest is inferred from the germline J gene. The chain combines TRBV13-2 with TRBJ2-4, with a weak D call TRBD1 (6 bases). Trimming shortened V by 5 bases and J by 9 bases, and 10 bases separated the two germline ends. The germline V gene encodes CDR1 NNHNN and CDR2 SYGAGS (reference sequence). This CDR3 is 11 amino acids long. The part of the CDR3 DNA that was read is TGTGCCAGCGGGGGGACAAAGACCTTGTAC. Translated: CASGGTKTLY. The whole CDR3 sequence is CASGGTKTLYF.

Points on this clone: Mouse names are used for the genes. The covered CDR3 bases are TGTGCAAGCAGCTTTTGGGGGGGCCTTTATGAACAGTAC. Translation: CASSFWGGLYEQY. The whole CDR3 sequence is CASSFWGGLYEQYF. V is TRBV16 and J is TRBJ2-7; TRBD2 matches 9 bases. The read ends 1 residue shy of where the CDR3 ends; the end is completed using the germline J gene. The J segment lost 4 bases and the V segment lost 3 bases, leaving 4 bases of the junction unmatched. CDR3 length equals 14 residues. Germline assignment: CDR1 SGHSA and CDR2 FRNQAP.

In regard to this clone: The genes are named according to mouse. The missing CDR3 end, 1 residue past where the read stops, is filled in from the germline J gene. J is TRBJ2-1 and V is TRBV29; D is uncertain. The CDR3 length is 14 residues. Germline CDR1 is MSHET and CDR2 is SYDVDS. Trimming took off 5 bases at V and 1 base at J, with 9 bases between the two ends. This CDR3 is CASSPGKNYAEQFF. Partial CDR3 DNA: TGTGCTAGCAGTCCCGGGAAAAACTATGCTGAGCAGTTC.

Concerning this clone: Any gene name here is a mouse gene name. Read coverage stops 1 residue before the CDR3 terminus; the germline J gene supplies the remainder. The J gene is TRBJ1-4, the V gene TRBV24, with a tentative D call TRBD1 (5 bases). There are 14 residues in the CDR3. CDR1 KGHTA and CDR2 FRNEEI come from the germline V gene. Deletions cut 2 bases from V and 2 bases from J, with 6 bases between. The sequenced part of the CDR3 DNA is TGTGCCAGCAGTCTGGGGGGGTCCAACGAAAGATTATTT. As protein: CASSLGGSNERLF. The whole CDR3 sequence is CASSLGGSNERLFF.

Comments on this clone: Mouse gene names apply. The observed sequence ends 1 residue before the CDR3 terminus, with the missing tail filled in from the germline J gene. The V gene is TRBV20, the J gene TRBJ2-5; D is possibly TRBD2 (5 bases). CDR3 length: 12 residues. Germline lookup yields CDR1 GFQATS and CDR2 STVNSAI. Trimming took off 3 bases at V and 1 base at J, with 5 bases between the two ends. The CDR3 reads CGASGDQDTQYF. Incomplete CDR3 DNA: TGTGGTGCTAGTGGGGACCAAGACACCCAGTAC.

As to this clone: Gene names denote mouse genes. The read terminates 1 residue ahead of where the CDR3 ends, so the germline J gene completes it. The chain couples TRBV3 to TRBJ2-5, with TRBD2 identical over 10 bases. The CDR3 extends over 15 amino acids. The V gene end was trimmed by 1 base and the J gene end by 2 bases; junction bases not matched to a gene: 0. Germline V gives CDR1 SNHLY, CDR2 FYNGKV (reference sequence). The CDR3 DNA, read in part, is TGTGCCAGCAGCTTAGGGACTGGGGGCCAAGACACCCAGTAC. Protein product: CASSLGTGGQDTQY. The full CDR3 is CASSLGTGGQDTQYF.

Points on this clone: Genes here carry mouse names. The DNA ends 1 residue before the CDR3 does, and the rest of the CDR3 is filled in from the germline J gene. This chain links TRBV31 with TRBJ2-5; 12 positions agree with TRBD2. The CDR3 totals 17 residues. Germline CDR1 GKSSPN, CDR2 SITVG. The trim removed 1 base at V and 2 bases at J, leaving 7 bases unmatched. CDR3 sequence reads: CAWSRRLGGRGQDTQYF. Partial CDR3 DNA: TGTGCCTGGAGTCGCAGACTGGGGGGGCGCGGCCAAGACACCCAGTAC.

A remark on this clone: Gene labels here are mouse ones. The read halts 1 residue ahead of the CDR3 end, with the missing end drawn from the germline J gene. This sequence joins TRBV26 and TRBJ1-1, with D perhaps TRBD1 (5 bases). The CDR3 covers 16 residues. Per the germline V gene, CDR1 is KGHPV and CDR2 is FQNQEV (reference sequence). V lost 0 bases and J 1 base, leaving 12 bases between the germline ends. CDR3 bases read: TGTGCCAGCAGTCTGTCACGGGGGAGGGGGAACACAGAAGTCTTC. It specifies CASSLSRGRGNTEVF. The whole CDR3 protein reads CASSLSRGRGNTEVFF.

A note on this clone: The gene names given are mouse names. The CDR3 end lies 1 residue beyond the end of the read and is filled in from the germline J gene. The J gene is TRBJ2-5, the V gene TRBV13-1; 9 bases fit TRBD2. Germline V gives CDR1 NSHNY, CDR2 SYGAGN. V was clipped by 5 bases and J by 3 bases; unmatched bases: 7. The CDR3 is 15 residues long. Incomplete CDR3 DNA: TGTGCCAGCAGGGCCCTGACTGGGGGTCAAGACACCCAGTAC. Its translation: CASRALTGGQDTQY. The whole CDR3 sequence is CASRALTGGQDTQYF.

A note on this clone: The genes are named according to mouse. Sequencing ends 1 residue short of the CDR3 end; the germline J gene provides the rest. The V call is TRBV24, the J call TRBJ2-7; 14 bases are shared with TRBD2. V trimming: 4 bases; J trimming: 6 bases; junction bases outside the gene matches: 5. The CDR3 is 15 residues long. Germline V lookup: CDR1 KGHTA, CDR2 FRNEEI. CDR3 in amino acids: CASSRGDWGGVEQYF. The CDR3 DNA, read in part, is TGTGCCAGCAGTCGGGGGGACTGGGGGGGCGTTGAACAGTAC.

To note about this clone: The gene names here belong to mouse. The CDR3 goes on 1 residue after the read ends, and that part is filled in from the germline J gene. V and J are TRBV3 and TRBJ1-4, with a weak D call TRBD1 (6 bases). Trimming took off 4 bases at V and 0 bases at J, with 9 bases between the two ends. CDR1 is SNHLY and CDR2 is FYNGKV in the germline V gene (reference sequence). The CDR3 consists of 15 residues. CDR3 DNA (partial): TGTGCCAGCAGCTGGGGGCCTTTTTCCAACGAAAGATTATTT. Translated, it gives CASSWGPFSNERLF. The entire CDR3 sequence reads CASSWGPFSNERLFF.

In the case of this clone: Mouse names are used for the genes. The read terminates 1 residue before the CDR3 end, so the remaining end is supplied by the germline J gene. J is TRBJ2-1 and V is TRBV26; D is undetermined. The CDR3 length is 14 residues. Germline V lookup: CDR1 KGHPV, CDR2 FQNQEV (reference sequence). V was pared by 2 bases and J by 1 base, with 6 bases between. Partial CDR3 DNA: TGTGCCAGCAGTCTGACAATCAACTATGCTGAGCAGTTC. Residues: CASSLTINYAEQF. In full, the CDR3 is CASSLTINYAEQFF.

This clone was detected a few times. Gene names and germline match the mouse. CDR3 DNA (partial): TGTGCCAGCAGTGATGGGCAGGGAGGCTATGCTGAGCAGTTC. Encoded protein: CASSDGQGGYAEQF. The CDR3 as a whole reads CASSDGQGGYAEQFF. The V and J genes are TRBV13-1 and TRBJ2-1; maybe TRBD1 (5 bases). The missing CDR3 end, 1 residue past where the read stops, is filled in from the germline J gene. CDR1 is NSHNY, CDR2 SYGAGN, per germline. V shed 0 bases and J shed 3 bases, with 10 bases lying between them. This CDR3 is built from 15 residues.

This clone appeared a few times. Germline and genes: mouse. The read stops 1 residue short of the end of the CDR3; the missing end is completed from the germline J gene. J is TRBJ2-7 and V is TRBV3; 12 positions match TRBD2. Germline CDR1 and CDR2: SNHLY and FYNGKV (reference sequence). The J segment lost 6 bases and the V segment lost 4 bases, leaving 4 bases of the junction unmatched. The CDR3 length is 14 residues. The DNA read from the CDR3 is TGTGCCAGCAGCTACGACTGGGGGGGCGCTGAACAGTAC. Its translation is CASSYDWGGAEQY. The complete CDR3 reads CASSYDWGGAEQYF.

Points on this clone: Each gene name is a mouse one. Read sequence stops 1 residue before the CDR3 end, and the germline J gene provides the missing end. V and J are TRBV26 and TRBJ1-2; 7 bases align to TRBD1. CDR1 is KGHPV and CDR2 is FQNQEV in the germline V gene (reference sequence). V lost 4 bases to trimming and J lost 4 bases; unmatched junction nucleotides: 3. This CDR3 has 13 residues. The DNA read from the CDR3 is TGTGCCAGCAGTCAGGGGGCGAGCTCCGACTACACC. Its translation is CASSQGASSDYT. The whole CDR3 sequence is CASSQGASSDYTF.

Concerning this clone itself: The gene names given are mouse names. The missing CDR3 end, 1 residue past where the read stops, is filled in from the germline J gene. This sequence joins TRBV16 and TRBJ2-1; 12 positions agree with TRBD2. Germline CDR1 is SGHSA and CDR2 is FRNQAP. J gave up 2 bases and V 5 bases, and 1 base lay outside the gene matches. The CDR3 consists of 15 residues. The CDR3 sequence: CASSRDWGDYAEQFF. The CDR3 DNA, read in part, is TGTGCAAGCAGCCGGGACTGGGGGGACTATGCTGAGCAGTTC. Supplemented by reference TRBV16 and TRBJ2-1, the full variable domain reads NAGVIQTPRHKVTGKGQEATLWCEPISGHSAVFWYRQTIVQGLEFLTYFRNQAPIDDSGMPKERFSAQMPNQSHSTLKIQSTQPQDSAVYLCASSRDWGDYAEQFFGPGTRLTVL.

This clone was picked up a small number of times. Gene names refer to mouse genes. From the germline J gene comes the end of the CDR3, since the read stops 1 residue before it. V usage is TRBV13-2 and J usage is TRBJ1-4; D remains ambiguous. V lost 0 bases and J lost 2, with 8 bases in between. The CDR3 contains 15 residues. Germline CDR1 and CDR2: NNHNN and SYGAGS (reference sequence). The CDR3 loop reads CASGDAGRSNERLFF. The CDR3 bases that were read are TGTGCCAGCGGTGATGCCGGGAGGTCCAACGAAAGATTATTT.

This clone was detected a few times. The genes and germline here are from mouse. The read ends 1 residue early relative to the CDR3; the germline J gene fills the gap. The V gene is TRBV13-3, the J gene TRBJ2-7, with 7 bases aligning to TRBD2. Losses at the gene ends were 7 bases for V and 3 bases for J; bases not matched to a gene: 4. Germline CDR1 is NNHDY and CDR2 is SYVADS. The CDR3 extends over 12 amino acids. The CDR3 sequence: CASAGGFYEQYF. The sequenced CDR3 bases are TGTGCCAGCGCGGGGGGGTTCTATGAACAGTAC.

Points on this clone: Gene names and germline refer to mouse. The read finishes 1 residue shy of the CDR3 end, and the germline J gene is used to complete it. This chain uses TRBV17 with TRBJ2-7; 9 nucleotides agree with TRBD1. In germline, CDR1 is MNHDT, CDR2 YYDKIL. CDR3 size: 18 residues. The ends lost 0 bases at V and 7 bases at J; junction bases unmatched: 16. CDR3 sequence: CASSRDWTGERGAEEQYF. The sequenced CDR3 bases are TGTGCTAGCAGTAGAGATTGGACAGGGGAGAGGGGGGCTGAAGAACAGTAC. The full variable domain, completed using reference TRBV17 and TRBJ2-7, is DTTVKQNPRYKLARVGKPVNLICSQTMNHDTMYWYQKKPNQAPKLLLFYYDKILNREADTFEKFQSSRPNNSFCSLYIGSAGLEYSAMYLCASSRDWTGERGAEEQYFGPGTRLTVL.

Of note for this clone: The listed genes are named as in mouse. The read gets to within 1 residue of the CDR3 end, and the germline J gene fills in the rest. The chain employs TRBV2 and TRBJ2-3, with D perhaps TRBD1 (6 bases). In germline, CDR1 is LGHNA, CDR2 YSYQKL. V gave up 4 bases and J gave up 0 bases, with 8 bases separating them. The CDR3 sequence is 14 residues long. The CDR3 is CASSRDTSAETLYF. The DNA read from the CDR3 is TGTGCCAGCAGCCGGGACACTAGTGCAGAAACGCTGTAT.

This clone was seen a single time. Gene labels here are mouse ones. From the germline J gene comes the end of the CDR3, since the read stops 1 residue before it. In the same sample, other DNA sequences code for this CDR3. The gene calls are TRBV16 and TRBJ1-1, with unresolved D. CDR1 and CDR2 from the germline V gene are SGHSA and FRNQAP. V was shortened by 1 base and J by 1 base, with 4 bases between the two germline ends. The CDR3 length is 13 residues. The DNA read from the CDR3 is TGTGCAAGCAGCTTAGGGGGGAACACAGAAGTCTTC. Residues: CASSLGGNTEVF. The full CDR3 reads CASSLGGNTEVFF.

This clone occurred once. The gene names here belong to mouse. With the read ending 1 residue before the CDR3 end, the germline J gene is used to fill in that end. The chain has TRBV31 and TRBJ2-4, with TRBD2 matching 9 bases. Germline CDR1 GKSSPN, CDR2 SITVG. Losses at the gene ends were 2 bases for V and 0 bases for J; bases not matched to a gene: 3. The CDR3 extends over 15 amino acids. The CDR3 reads CAWSSTGGSQNTLYF. The sequenced CDR3 bases are TGTGCCTGGAGTTCGACTGGGGGTAGTCAAAACACCTTGTAC. Full variable domain (rest looked up from reference TRBV31 and TRBJ2-4): AQTIHQWPVAEIKAVGSPLSLGCTIKGKSSPNLYWYWQATGGTLQQLFYSITVGQVESVVQLNLSASRPKDDQFILSTEKLLLSHSGFYLCAWSSTGGSQNTLYFGAGTRLSVL.

A word on this clone: Gene names and germline match the mouse. The CDR3 end falls 1 residue outside the read, so it is completed with the germline J gene. The chain uses TRBV13-2 and TRBJ1-3; D perhaps matches TRBD1 (6 bases). This CDR3 spans 16 amino acids. Germline-derived CDR1 and CDR2 are NNHNN and SYGAGS (reference sequence). The ends were cut back, 2 bases at V and 0 bases at J, with 12 bases in the middle. CDR3 loop: CASGEGGLISGNTLYF. Incomplete CDR3 DNA: TGTGCCAGCGGTGAGGGGGGGCTGATTTCTGGAAATACGCTCTAT.